These T cell receptor beta chains were read from a single sample in a study of TIL therapy for anti-PD-1-resistant metastatic lung cancer. Libraries were prepared by immunoSEQ multiplex PCR; TCRdb keeps only in-frame clonotypes and omits some of them. The table has 20,000 or so clones, about three quarters seen once. The sequencing used blood, collected at baseline. These receptors were taken from a person between 30 and 80 years old with non-small cell lung cancer. Both conserved end residues are trimmed from each CDR3.

v_gene: TRBV2; j_gene: TRBJ1-4; CDR3aa: ASRADRGPGNEKLF
v_gene: TRBV6-5; j_gene: TRBJ2-3; CDR3aa: ASSLLGQDTQY
v_gene: TRBV5-1; j_gene: TRBJ2-3; CDR3aa: ASSPRGRLELYTQY
v_gene: TRBV30; j_gene: TRBJ1-5; CDR3aa: AWSEPGQGRQPQH
v_gene: TRBV2; j_gene: TRBJ2-3; CDR3aa: ASSMAGGPDTQY
v_gene: TRBV6-6; j_gene: TRBJ2-7; CDR3aa: ASSSVWSSYEQY
v_gene: TRBV10-3; j_gene: TRBJ2-1; CDR3aa: AISEGTSGEQF
v_gene: TRBV12-3/TRBV12-4; j_gene: TRBJ2-4; CDR3aa: ASSLAKNIQY
v_gene: TRBV19; j_gene: TRBJ1-4; CDR3aa: ASSPRGGYYNGEKLF
v_gene: TRBV6-5; j_gene: TRBJ2-1; CDR3aa: ASSPNMVHNEQF
v_gene: TRBV19; j_gene: TRBJ1-4; CDR3aa: ASNKGQDAYAREKLF
v_gene: TRBV2; j_gene: TRBJ1-2; CDR3aa: ASSVGRLVVGYT
v_gene: TRBV5-1; j_gene: TRBJ2-2; CDR3aa: ASSLALGRAGELF
v_gene: TRBV7-9; j_gene: TRBJ2-2; CDR3aa: ASSSNRGLVVSGELF
v_gene: TRBV15; j_gene: TRBJ2-3; CDR3aa: ATSRERAEVSTDTQY
v_gene: TRBV7-2; j_gene: TRBJ1-4; CDR3aa: ASSPQGAREKLF
v_gene: TRBV5-1; j_gene: TRBJ2-3; CDR3aa: ASSPNYSEGTQY
v_gene: TRBV5-6; j_gene: TRBJ1-2; CDR3aa: ASSPHTGYT
v_gene: TRBV19; j_gene: TRBJ2-1; CDR3aa: ASGGINEQF
v_gene: TRBV27; j_gene: TRBJ2-1; CDR3aa: ASSPGTSGSHEQF
v_gene: TRBV4-2; j_gene: TRBJ1-3; CDR3aa: ASSQGRDRAGNTIY
v_gene: TRBV27; j_gene: TRBJ2-2; CDR3aa: ASSRGGRVAGELF
v_gene: TRBV11-3; j_gene: TRBJ2-1; CDR3aa: ASSPRAAGGEQF
v_gene: TRBV30; j_gene: TRBJ2-2; CDR3aa: AWIFKGAGGANTGELF
v_gene: TRBV18; j_gene: TRBJ2-7; CDR3aa: ASSPPGQTRGAQT
v_gene: TRBV27; j_gene: TRBJ2-3; CDR3aa: ASSFSRGTDTQY
v_gene: TRBV5-1; j_gene: TRBJ1-1; CDR3aa: ASTNGVPGNTEAF
v_gene: TRBV6-5; j_gene: TRBJ1-1; CDR3aa: ASSYLGQGSEAF
v_gene: TRBV24-1; j_gene: TRBJ2-2; CDR3aa: ATSEVNTGELF
v_gene: TRBV7-2; j_gene: TRBJ2-6; CDR3aa: ASSLERAGANVLT
v_gene: TRBV5-6; j_gene: TRBJ1-6; CDR3aa: ASSSSLREVWDNSPLH
v_gene: TRBV24-1; j_gene: TRBJ2-5; CDR3aa: ATSDLGETQY
v_gene: TRBV27; j_gene: TRBJ1-6; CDR3aa: ASSLSYRADNSPLH
v_gene: TRBV30; j_gene: TRBJ1-4; CDR3aa: ASTDRATNEKLF
v_gene: TRBV6-5; j_gene: TRBJ2-5; CDR3aa: ASRGLAGFWQTQY
v_gene: TRBV3-1/TRBV3-2; j_gene: TRBJ2-7; CDR3aa: ASSQGLAFLSYEQY
v_gene: TRBV7-8; j_gene: TRBJ1-1; CDR3aa: ASSPFSEAF
v_gene: TRBV24-1; j_gene: TRBJ1-1; CDR3aa: ATTSRQNTEAF
v_gene: TRBV12-5; j_gene: TRBJ1-1; CDR3aa: ASGLSTGGDTEAF
v_gene: TRBV2; j_gene: TRBJ2-4; CDR3aa: ASSETGAQDIQY
v_gene: TRBV29-1; j_gene: TRBJ1-2; CDR3aa: SYTVNYGYT
v_gene: TRBV19; j_gene: TRBJ1-2; CDR3aa: ASSTYQGQGEHGYT
v_gene: TRBV3-1/TRBV3-2; j_gene: TRBJ2-7; CDR3aa: ASSQKRGVEQY
v_gene: TRBV6-5; j_gene: TRBJ1-1; CDR3aa: ASQNLGREAF
v_gene: TRBV6-4; j_gene: TRBJ1-5; CDR3aa: ASSDPNRDRGRNQPQH
v_gene: TRBV27; j_gene: TRBJ2-3; CDR3aa: ASSFLAGGRGTDTQY
v_gene: TRBV4-1; j_gene: TRBJ2-2; CDR3aa: ASSQVPLGAGELF
v_gene: TRBV20-1; j_gene: TRBJ2-3; CDR3aa: SAGGGDTQY
v_gene: TRBV2; j_gene: TRBJ1-6; CDR3aa: ASRGDMNSPLH
v_gene: TRBV6-1; j_gene: TRBJ2-1; CDR3aa: ASSGGRTSYFSGQF
v_gene: TRBV5-6; j_gene: TRBJ2-7; CDR3aa: ASSLLGTGGFYEQY